The T cell receptor (beta chain) described here comes from a study of cytotoxic CD8 clonotypes in ibrutinib-treated CLL. Looked up from germline, CDR1 is MNHNS and CDR2 is SASEGT. This CDR3 has 15 amino acids. Trimming stripped 4 bases from V and 4 bases from J, with 17 bases between. Overall study results and limits: Public clonotypes, an uncommon group, contracted or remained stable on treatment. Baseline clonality was higher than in age-matched healthy donors and moved in step with circulating CD8+ T-cell counts.

This clone appeared a single time. Antigen: not known. Assay used: immunoSEQ multiplex PCR; TCRdb lists only in-frame clones, some missing. The data show tens of thousands of clones, about nine tenths seen once. The chain recombines TRBV6-1 with TRBJ2-7; tentatively, D is TRBD1 (5 bases). This clonotype was sampled from a human donor with chronic lymphocytic leukemia. The sequenced sample was PBMCs, obtained after 12 months of ibrutinib treatment. CDR3 in DNA: TGTGCCAGCAGTGTAGAAAGGGGCATGGGGTACGAGCAGTACTTC. Residues: CASSVERGMGYEQYF.